Each of the 9 T cell receptor beta chains below was sequenced from the same sample in a study of blood T cell repertoires in COVID-19. Assay used: immunoSEQ multiplex PCR; TCRdb lists only in-frame clones, some missing. Among around 93,000 clones, around 81% were seen once, and the ten largest hold around 4%. Sequences were obtained from peripheral blood. The receptors originated from a man aged 55 to 70 with acute or convalescent COVID-19.

The chain is built from TRBV7-2 and TRBJ1-5; TRBD1 matches 8 bases. This CDR3 region has 14 residues. Germline V lookup: CDR1 SGHTA, CDR2 FQGNSA. Trimming took 2 bases from V and 7 from J; bases not matched to a gene: 4. The CDR3 spells CASSLRQGRQPQHF. The CDR3 DNA reads as TGTGCCAGCAGCTTAAGACAGGGGAGGCAGCCCCAGCATTTT.

This clone was seen only once. The junction does not match germline at one end; this may be a read error. The chain has TRBV29-1 and TRBJ2-3, with D unclear. The CDR3 contains 11 residues. CDR1 is SQVTM and CDR2 is ANQGSEA in the germline V gene. The CDR3 is CSVEDHGATLF. As DNA, the CDR3 is TGCAGCGTTGAAGATCACGGAGCGACCCTATTT.

This sequence joins TRBV5-5 and TRBJ1-6; D gene ambiguous. Trimming removed 4 bases from V and 8 bases from J, with 22 bases in between. There are 17 residues in the CDR3. Germline V gene sequence: CDR1 SGHKS, CDR2 YYEKEE (reference sequence). In DNA form, the CDR3 reads TGTGCCAGCAGCCCTTCGCCGGATTCCCGGGGTCATTCACCCCTCCACTTT. It is translated as CASSPSPDSRGHSPLHF. The whole variable domain, remainder taken from reference TRBV5-5 and TRBJ1-6, is DAGVTQSPTHLIKTRGQQVTLRCSPISGHKSVSWYQQVLGQGPQFIFQYYEKEERGRGNFPDRFSARQFPNYSSELNVNALLLGDSALYLCASSPSPDSRGHSPLHFGNGTRLTVT.

The chain joins TRBV7-2 to TRBJ1-1; D not resolved. Trimming took 7 bases from V and 1 from J, leaving 13 bases between them. This CDR3 comprises 14 residues. Looked up from germline, CDR1 is SGHTA and CDR2 is FQGNSA. This chain's CDR3 is CASTLGRANTEAFF. The CDR3 region has the DNA TGTGCCAGCACACTTGGGAGGGCGAACACTGAAGCTTTCTTT.

In DNA, the CDR3 is TGCGCCAGCAGCGGGGACAGGGGGCATTCACCCCTCCACTTT. Protein: CASSGDRGHSPLHF. This sequence joins TRBV5-1 and TRBJ1-6; 12 nucleotides line up with TRBD1. The V and J ends lost 4 bases and 8 bases, in that order; junction bases with no gene match: 1. Germline values: CDR1 SGHRS, CDR2 YFSETQ. CDR3 length: 14 residues. Full variable domain (missing parts from reference TRBV5-1 and TRBJ1-6): KAGVTQTPRYLIKTRGQQVTLSCSPISGHRSVSWYQQTPGQGLQFLFEYFSETQRNKGNFPGRFSGRQFSNSRSEMNVSTLELGDSALYLCASSGDRGHSPLHFGNGTRLTVT.

The chain uses TRBV30 and TRBJ1-4, with D perhaps matching TRBD1 (5 bases). The CDR3 sequence is 15 residues long. The germline CDR1 and CDR2 sequences are GTSNPN and SVGIG (reference sequence). The V and J ends lost 3 bases and 2 bases respectively, with 13 bases between them. Here the CDR3 reads CAWSGQGPTNEKLFF. CDR3 DNA: TGTGCCTGGAGCGGTCAGGGCCCCACTAATGAAAAACTGTTTTTT.

This clone appeared a few times. V and J are TRBV7-9 and TRBJ1-3, with D unclear. The CDR3 extends over 15 amino acids. The ends were cut back, 5 bases at V and 0 bases at J, with 11 bases in the middle. CDR1 and CDR2 (germline): SEHNR, FQNEAQ (reference sequence). The CDR3 sequence is CASSQTGTSGNTIYF. Written as DNA, the CDR3 is TGTGCCAGCAGCCAAACGGGAACCTCTGGAAACACCATATATTTT.

This CDR3 is CASSLKGRGYGYTF. DNA of the CDR3: TGTGCCAGCAGCTTGAAGGGCAGGGGCTATGGCTACACCTTC. The V call is TRBV5-6, the J call TRBJ1-2, with D perhaps matching TRBD1 (6 bases). Trimming took off 1 base at V and 4 bases at J, with 11 bases between the two ends. The germline V gene has CDR1 SGHDT and CDR2 YYEEEE. The CDR3 is 14 residues long.

The chain employs TRBV9 and TRBJ2-3; no definite D call. The CDR3 loop spans 18 amino acids. The germline gives CDR1 SGDLS, CDR2 YYNGEE. V was trimmed by 4 bases and J by 2 bases, leaving 23 bases between them. The CDR3 loop is CASSPLGPKNSYTDTQYF. CDR3 nucleotide sequence: TGTGCCAGCAGCCCCCTTGGTCCTAAGAACAGCTACACAGATACGCAGTATTTT.